The T cell receptor (beta chain) under discussion was sequenced for a study of T cells after yellow fever vaccination. Overall study results and limits: Bulk-population clonotypes that are abundant could appear as contaminants in FACS-sorted repertoires.

The length of the CDR3 is 15 residues. Per germline, CDR1 MGHDK and CDR2 SYGVNS. Deletions cut 5 bases from V and 2 bases from J, with 13 bases between. This clonotype appeared a few times. The antigen remains unidentified. TCRdb reprocessed the 5' RACE reads via MiXCR and lists one record per CDR3 protein. This sample yields over 110,000 distinct CDR3 sequences, of which about 8% are seen a single time; approximately 0.78% belongs to the top ten. The J gene is TRBJ1-3, the V gene TRBV25-1; no definite D call. The source material was CD4+ T cells sorted from PBMCs, sampled 5 days after the yellow fever booster vaccination. The source is a young man who received the YFV17D yellow fever vaccine. CDR3: CASSHGTDPGNTIYF. The CDR3 nucleotides read TGTGCCAGCAGTCACGGAACAGATCCTGGAAACACCATATATTTT.